The entry below describes one T cell receptor beta chain. This record belongs to a study of T cells in Graves' hyperthyroidism and ophthalmopathy. The length of the CDR3 is 13 residues. CDR1 DFQATT and CDR2 SNEGSKA come from the germline V gene (reference sequence). V dropped 3 bases and J dropped 10 bases, with 13 bases sitting between them. RNA transcripts were the template for amplifying TCR beta CDR3 regions. First-round RT-PCR with HTBI primers amplified the TCR CDR3 region. TCRdb used MiXCR to reprocess the multiplex PCR reads, holding one entry per CDR3 protein. The sample includes roughly 570,000 distinct CDR3 sequences, about 43% of them seen just once.

The source of this sequence is an adult woman with Graves' disease, either hyperthyroidism or ophthalmopathy (not recorded which). The sample was peripheral blood or thyroid tissue (not recorded which). This sequence joins TRBV20-1 and TRBJ1-6; no reliable D call. CDR3 loop: CSASSEGTSPLHF. The CDR3 DNA reads as TGCAGTGCTAGTAGCGAGGGTACCTCACCCCTCCACTTT.